A single sample gave rise to the 10 T cell receptor beta chains below, sequenced in a study of CD8 T cells in Susac syndrome. cDNA came from approximately 0.5 to 1 ug RNA primed by random hexamers. In TCRdb, the immunoSEQ multiplex PCR reads were re-called with MiXCR into one record per CDR3 protein. The repertoire holds 51,000 or so distinct CDR3 sequences, with approximately 93% as singletons. Sequencing used CD8+ T cells from PBMCs. These receptors came from a human donor in good health.

The chain carries TRBV27 and TRBJ2-3, with D uncertain. This CDR3 contains 12 residues. The V gene lost 6 bases and the J gene lost 2 bases, with 6 bases spanning the gap. Germline CDR1 is MNHEY and CDR2 is SMNVEV (reference sequence). CDR3 protein: CASSQATDTQYF. The DNA of the CDR3 is TGTGCCAGCAGCCAAGCCACAGATACGCAGTATTTT.

The chain combines TRBV9 with TRBJ1-1, with D maybe TRBD1 (5 bases). The germline V gene has CDR1 SGDLS and CDR2 YYNGEE. This CDR3 region has 13 residues. V gave up 1 base and J gave up 2 bases, with 6 bases separating them. Written as DNA, the CDR3 is TGTGCCAGCAGCGTACAGGGTAACACTGAAGCTTTCTTT. Protein sequence: CASSVQGNTEAFF.

This sequence joins TRBV2 and TRBJ2-5; the D is unclear. The CDR3 is made up of 15 amino acids. CDR1 and CDR2 (germline): SNHLY, FYNNEI. Trimming shortened V by 6 bases and J by 3 bases, and 17 bases separated the two germline ends. CDR3 residues: CASSETPAFKETQYF. CDR3 DNA sequence: TGTGCCAGCAGCGAGACACCAGCTTTTAAAGAGACCCAGTACTTC. Together with reference TRBV2 and TRBJ2-5, the CDR3 gives the full variable domain: EPEVTQTPSHQVTQMGQEVILRCVPISNHLYFYWYRQILGQKVEFLVSFYNNEISEKSEIFDDQFSVERPDGSNFTLKIRSTKLEDSAMYFCASSETPAFKETQYFGPGTRLLVL.

V is TRBV2 and J is TRBJ2-1; possibly TRBD1 for D (5 bases). V was cut by 10 bases and J by 4 bases, with 14 bases left in between. There are 13 residues in the CDR3. Germline CDR1 is SNHLY and CDR2 is FYNNEI. The CDR3 region is CAIVSQGYNEQFF. DNA for the CDR3: TGTGCCATCGTGAGCCAGGGATACAATGAGCAGTTCTTC.

The chain combines TRBV13 with TRBJ2-4, with a tentative D call TRBD1 (7 bases). V shed 4 bases and J shed 1 base, with 14 bases lying between them. The germline V gene has CDR1 PRHDT and CDR2 FYEKMQ (reference sequence). The CDR3 is made up of 16 amino acids. The CDR3 nucleotides read TGTGCCAGCAGCTCCGACAGGGAGGCGGCCAAAAACATTCAGTACTTC. Its protein is CASSSDREAAKNIQYF.

The rearrangement uses TRBV4-1 and TRBJ2-5, with D possibly being TRBD2 (5 bases). The V gene lost 0 bases and the J gene lost 5 bases, with 13 bases spanning the gap. Per the germline V gene, CDR1 is MGHRA and CDR2 is YSYEKL. This CDR3 is 15 amino acids long. CDR3 coding DNA: TGCGCCAGCAGCCAAGAGGGAGTCTCGGGGGAGACCCAGTACTTC. Its protein product is CASSQEGVSGETQYF.

The rearrangement uses TRBV15 and TRBJ1-1, with D unresolved. V gave up 3 bases and J gave up 4 bases, with 9 bases separating them. Germline V lookup: CDR1 LNHNV, CDR2 YYDKDF (reference sequence). This CDR3 contains 13 residues. The CDR3 loop reads CATSSSRGTEAFF. The CDR3 nucleotides read TGTGCCACCAGCAGCTCCCGGGGCACTGAAGCTTTCTTT.

This chain connects TRBV28 to TRBJ2-7; weak D call: TRBD1 (6 bases). The CDR3 extends over 14 amino acids. Germline assignment: CDR1 MDHEN and CDR2 SYDVKM. Trimming shortened V by 10 bases and J by 5 bases, and 21 bases separated the two germline ends. The CDR3: CAITRGWSSDEQYF. Here the CDR3 DNA reads TGTGCCATCACTAGGGGGTGGTCGTCCGACGAGCAGTACTTC.

This chain uses TRBV27 with TRBJ1-1; no clear D gene. The CDR3 extends over 13 amino acids. CDR1 and CDR2 (germline): MNHEY, SMNVEV (reference sequence). V was pared by 6 bases and J by 0 bases, with 8 bases between. The CDR3 sequence is CASRTSMNTEAFF. The DNA for the CDR3 is TGTGCCAGCAGGACATCCATGAACACTGAAGCTTTCTTT.

The V call is TRBV3-1, the J call TRBJ2-1, with TRBD1 matching 8 bases. CDR1 is LGHDT and CDR2 is YNNKEL in the germline V gene (reference sequence). The CDR3 loop spans 13 amino acids. With V trimmed by 4 bases and J by 10 bases, 6 bases remained unmatched. The CDR3 loop reads CASSPPGGREQFF. The DNA of the CDR3 is TGTGCCAGCAGCCCTCCAGGGGGCAGGGAGCAGTTCTTC.